This TCR beta chain was profiled in a study of T cells in Graves' hyperthyroidism and ophthalmopathy. Study summary: Peripheral blood draws took place at initial diagnosis, ahead of any treatment.

The V gene lost 6 bases and the J gene lost 6 bases, with 10 bases spanning the gap. The CDR3 sequence is 12 residues long. Germline V CDR1 and CDR2: MNHEY, SMNVEV (reference sequence). The sample of blood was obtained at first hyperthyroidism diagnosis (before any ophthalmopathy symptoms). Concerning this clonotype: The antigen is not known.

The CDR3 regions of TCR beta were amplified from RNA transcripts. HTBI primers drove first-round RT-PCR of the TCR CDR3. MiXCR, run by TCRdb on the multiplex PCR reads, gives a single entry per CDR3 protein. The sample has 730,000 or so distinct CDR3 sequences, about 17% seen once; the top ten hold approximately 15%. General study findings and limits: Peripheral blood also featured most of the thyroid clonotypes expanded above 0.001. Using 13 V-J features, a model discriminated ophthalmopathy from stable hyperthyroidism.

This receptor was taken from a woman between 45 and 65 years old with Graves' hyperthyroidism that later progressed to Graves' ophthalmopathy. The sequencing sample was made of blood. The rearrangement uses TRBV27 and TRBJ2-3, with D possibly matching TRBD2 (5 bases). CDR3 nucleotides: TGTGCCAGCAGCCCGACTAAGGATACGCAGTATTTT. Encoded protein: CASSPTKDTQYF.